This T cell receptor (beta chain) was retrieved from a study of CD8+ T cells in alopecia areata. The study, taken as a whole, reports: Among patients, TCR sharing was less clear than in mice, a difference possibly due in part to HLA diversity in the patient population.

Deletions cut 0 bases from V and 0 bases from J, with 11 bases between. The CDR3 extends over 16 amino acids. The germline CDR1 and CDR2 sequences are SNHLY and FYNNEI. Treatment defined: oral pan-JAK inhibitor, 5-10 mg twice daily. This clone was seen more than once but under ten times. Its antigen is still unknown. After isolation, RNA underwent reverse transcription to generate cDNA as the sequencing template. TCRdb's table, derived via immunoSEQ multiplex PCR, lists solely in-frame clones and lacks some. This table holds approximately 110,000 clones, roughly three fifths found once. The TCR comes from a human donor with alopecia areata. The input for sequencing was CD8+ T cells sorted from blood, taken at week 24, from a patient treated with tofacitinib. V and J are TRBV2 and TRBJ1-1; unclear D gene. CDR3 sequence reads: CASSEAQEGLNTEAFF. DNA for the CDR3: TGTGCCAGCAGTGAAGCGCAAGAGGGCCTGAACACTGAAGCTTTCTTT.